The present T cell receptor beta chain was sequenced within a study of shared clonotypes between healthy human individuals. General study findings and limits: Apart from blood, nothing was sampled; tissue repertoires likely differ.

A note on this clone: What it binds is not known.

Germline values: CDR1 KGHSH, CDR2 LQKENI. The CDR3 is 16 residues long. The V and J ends lost 0 bases and 5 bases respectively, with 13 bases between them. Sorted-subset replicate PCRs used about 200 ng DNA, around 27,000 T cell genomes. Authors' processing steps: ImmunoSEQ output held junction-only sequences without quality scores, so filtering differed. Sequencing was performed with immunoSEQ multiplex PCR; in TCRdb, only in-frame clones are kept and a portion is missing. Clone size and V and J calls were adopted from that table, with D and trimming inferred from the DNA. Here the sample spans 1,400,000 or so clones, about 98.5% being singletons. Those who donated, Caucasian adults without exception, all lived in Nashville, Tennessee.

Sequenced: naive CD4+ T cells sorted from blood. Subset noted: CD45RA+ positively selected. The chain couples TRBV18 to TRBJ2-2; maybe TRBD2 (6 bases). The receptor was derived from a man aged 25 to 40 in good health. In DNA form, the CDR3 reads TGTGCCAGCTCACCACCGATCGGGAGAGGGACCGGGGAGCTGTTTTTT. This gives the protein CASSPPIGRGTGELFF.